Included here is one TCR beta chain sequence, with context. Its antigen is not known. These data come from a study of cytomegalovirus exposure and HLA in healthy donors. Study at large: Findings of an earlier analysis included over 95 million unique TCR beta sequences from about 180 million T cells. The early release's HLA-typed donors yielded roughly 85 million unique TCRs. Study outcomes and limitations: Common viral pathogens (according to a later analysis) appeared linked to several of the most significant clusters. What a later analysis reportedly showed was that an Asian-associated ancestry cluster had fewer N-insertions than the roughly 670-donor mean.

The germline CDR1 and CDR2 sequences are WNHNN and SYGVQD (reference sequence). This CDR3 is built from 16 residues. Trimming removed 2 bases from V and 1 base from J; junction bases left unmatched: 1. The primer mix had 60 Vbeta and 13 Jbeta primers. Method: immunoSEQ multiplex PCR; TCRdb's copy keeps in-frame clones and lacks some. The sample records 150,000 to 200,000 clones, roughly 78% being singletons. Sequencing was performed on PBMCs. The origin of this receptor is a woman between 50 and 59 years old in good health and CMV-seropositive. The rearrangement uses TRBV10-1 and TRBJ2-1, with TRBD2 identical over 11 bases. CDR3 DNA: TGCGCCAGCAGTGAGGGGACTAGCGGTTCCTACAATGAGCAGTTCTTC. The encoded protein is CASSEGTSGSYNEQFF.